This T cell receptor (beta chain) was recorded in a study of T cell responses to AZD1222 COVID-19 vaccine. Study outcomes and limitations: In all cases, repertoires were sampled only after the peak T cell response. White British donors predominated, females outnumbered males, and clonal diversity was possibly underestimated. An increase in Spike-specific TCR breadth and depth was observed after two AZD1222 doses.

Clones were read by immunoSEQ multiplex PCR, and TCRdb kept only the in-frame ones, dropping some. In the table there are under 150,000 clones, 85% to 95% of which are singletons. Germline V CDR1 and CDR2: MDHEN, SYDVKM. With 6 bases removed from V and 2 bases from J, the gap between germline ends came to 12 bases. The CDR3 is made up of 14 amino acids. As for this clone: What it binds is unknown.

The V call is TRBV28, the J call TRBJ2-3; D may be TRBD1 or TRBD2 (5 bases each). The source of this sequence is an adult in good health. The sample in question was peripheral blood, obtained on day 0 of AZD1222 vaccination. CDR3 sequence reads: CASSPPGTTDTQYF. The CDR3 DNA reads TGTGCCAGCAGCCCTCCCGGGACCACAGATACGCAGTATTTT.